This is a list of T cell receptor beta chains from one sample in a study of T cell repertoires in cytomegalovirus infection. No antigen is known for these receptors. TCRdb reprocessed the reads with MiXCR, giving one entry per CDR3 protein. The repertoire holds approximately 1,000,000 distinct CDR3 sequences, with less than 35% as singletons. Sequencing used cultured CD8+ T cells from PBMCs, obtained from culture after CMV antigen stimulation. The receptors stem from a human donor in good health (CMV status not recorded). Some clones in this sample may be carry-over from other donors' samples. CDR3s leave out the opening cysteine and the closing phenylalanine or tryptophan. The D gene is left open where the match is weak. The size of a clone is reported for some rows only, either as once, few or many, or as a class for expanded clones.

>TRBD1|TRBV12-5|TRBJ2-2|few
ASGWGRGQGATGELF
>.|TRBV9|TRBJ1-5|.
ASSVGGPNQPQH
>TRBD1|TRBV9|TRBJ1-1|.
ASSVEQGGDTEAF
>.|TRBV7-9|TRBJ1-1|.
ASSSGLGESEAF
>.|TRBV6-8|TRBJ2-3|.
TSSYGGGTDTQY
>.|TRBV7-4|TRBJ2-1|.
ASSLETGGERGSYNEQF
>TRBD1|TRBV6-6|TRBJ1-6|few
ASTPGPDRDSPLH
>TRBD2|TRBV7-3|TRBJ2-1|.
VSSPRTSGIYNEQF
>.|TRBV27|TRBJ1-1|.
ASSPGNLNTEAF
>.|TRBV6-1|TRBJ1-2|.
AMLREGGYT
>TRBD1|TRBV12-3/TRBV12-4|TRBJ2-1|many
ASRQTGLTYNEQF
>.|TRBV5-8|TRBJ1-1|.
ASSLRGGAGTEAF
>.|TRBV4-3|TRBJ2-3|.
ASSQEGGRADTQY
>TRBD1|TRBV7-9|TRBJ1-2|.
ASSLALGQGRGYT
>.|TRBV7-2|TRBJ1-5|many
ASSLAAYSNQPQH
>.|TRBV12-3/TRBV12-4|TRBJ1-6|many
ASSMGGNSPLH
>TRBD1|TRBV10-3|TRBJ1-1|.
AIRIGQGAYTEAF
>TRBD2|TRBV7-9|TRBJ2-1|.
ASNLGSGVGEQF
>.|TRBV7-4|TRBJ1-4|.
ASSFPGQLNEKLF
>.|TRBV6-5|TRBJ2-1|.
ASCYSDPRTGDNEQF
>.|TRBV2|TRBJ2-7|.
ASRGDLREPSYEQY
>TRBD1|TRBV12-3/TRBV12-4|TRBJ1-1|.
ASSPYRGRGAF
>.|TRBV6-5|TRBJ2-3|few
ASSPRTGSTGGAQY
>.|TRBV10-3|TRBJ2-3|.
AIRDRDTQY
>TRBD1|TRBV12-3/TRBV12-4|TRBJ1-2|.
ASSFSGGGANYGYT
>.|TRBV13|TRBJ1-5|.
ASSDSLGAASEPQH
>TRBD1|TRBV4-2|TRBJ2-4|.
ASSQVETGTAKNIQY
>.|TRBV7-2|TRBJ2-1|many
ASSFRNLWDNEQF
>TRBD1|TRBV7-2|TRBJ2-2|.
ASIPTGLSGELF
>TRBD1|TRBV2|TRBJ2-1|.
ASSVTGGYYNEQF
>.|TRBV7-3|TRBJ1-3|.
ASSSLDSFEKSIY
>.|TRBV20-1|TRBJ2-5|.
SARPPGTPRGTQY
>TRBD2|TRBV7-8|TRBJ2-1|many
ASRLAGPGLAGGSSYNEQF
>.|TRBV12-3/TRBV12-4|TRBJ2-2|.
ASGFMTPPNTGELF
>.|TRBV2|TRBJ1-2|.
ASPKKEGSSYT
>.|TRBV7-8|TRBJ2-3|.
ASSLVARRVFRTDTQY
>TRBD1|TRBV15|TRBJ1-5|.
ATSINRGLRQPQH
>TRBD1|TRBV20-1|TRBJ2-1|few
SARTGWQF
>.|TRBV12-3/TRBV12-4|TRBJ2-5|.
ASSLSLSQLGETQY
>TRBD1|TRBV18|TRBJ2-1|.
ASSPRTGFMYNEQF
>.|TRBV7-6|TRBJ1-6|few
ASSLGGPRVNSPLH
>.|TRBV5-1|TRBJ1-1|few
ASSSSRVNTEAF
>.|TRBV6-2/TRBV6-3|TRBJ2-5|few
ASSTGGWTQY
>TRBD1|TRBV13|TRBJ2-5|once
ASSFGTGTETQY
>TRBD1|TRBV4-3|TRBJ1-5|.
ASSQESRGPNQPQH
>.|TRBV15|TRBJ2-1|few
ATSRPFVGNEQF
>TRBD1|TRBV11-1|TRBJ2-1|many
ASRQGVTNYNEQF
>.|TRBV6-5|TRBJ2-3|many
ASTPRGRLGTDTQY
>.|TRBV7-8|TRBJ2-1|few
ASSLADSARYHYNEQF
>TRBD1|TRBV6-6|TRBJ1-4|.
ASSDPGQGFEKLF
>.|TRBV4-1|TRBJ2-7|few
ASSPKRGAVEQY
>TRBD2|TRBV27|TRBJ2-5|.
ASSLVLGLAGLESQY
>.|TRBV4-3|TRBJ1-1|few
ASSQMVGTEAF
>.|TRBV12-3/TRBV12-4|TRBJ2-5|.
ASSVGNPGETQY
>.|TRBV10-2|TRBJ1-5|.
ASSGAVQPQH
>.|TRBV9|TRBJ1-3|.
ASSAAGVSGNTIY
>TRBD1|TRBV13|TRBJ1-6|.
ASSLGVGQGLYNSPLH
>TRBD2|TRBV20-1|TRBJ2-3|few
SARTKGTSGGAEKTDTQY
>TRBD1|TRBV7-2|TRBJ1-2|.
ASSLAPDRDGYT